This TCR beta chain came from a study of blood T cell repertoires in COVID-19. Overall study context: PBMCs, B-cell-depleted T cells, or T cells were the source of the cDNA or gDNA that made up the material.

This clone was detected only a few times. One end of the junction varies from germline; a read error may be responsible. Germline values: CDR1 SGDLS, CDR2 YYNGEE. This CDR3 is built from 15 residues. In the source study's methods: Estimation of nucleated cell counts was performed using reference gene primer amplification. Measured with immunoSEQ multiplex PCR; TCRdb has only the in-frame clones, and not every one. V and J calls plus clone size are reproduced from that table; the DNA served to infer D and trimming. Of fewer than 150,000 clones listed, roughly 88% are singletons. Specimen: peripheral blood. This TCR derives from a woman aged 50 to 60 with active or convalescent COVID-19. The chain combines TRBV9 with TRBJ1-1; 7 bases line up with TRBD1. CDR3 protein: CASSVGRWGHRGLVF. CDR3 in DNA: TGTGCCAGCAGCGTAGGACGTTGGGGGCACAGGGGCTTGGTCTTT.